This record concerns one T cell receptor (beta chain) sequence. Libraries were prepared by immunoSEQ multiplex PCR; TCRdb keeps only in-frame clonotypes and omits some of them. The sample shows about 120,000 clones, more than 85% of them seen only once. This record comes from a study of PD-L1 blockade in urothelial cancer. This sample's time point: peripheral blood 6 weeks after treatment start. Patients had locally advanced or metastatic urothelial carcinoma. The sequencing here drew on PBMCs, taken around atezolizumab (anti-PD-L1) treatment. This TCR derives from a man aged 60 to 75 with urothelial cancer.

In nucleotides, the CDR3 is TGTGCCAGCAGCCTTGATCCCCCTGCATGGGGCGGGAGGAGTGAAAAACTGTTTTTT. This gives the protein CASSLDPPAWGGRSEKLFF. V and J are TRBV11-2 and TRBJ1-4; TRBD1 is a possible D gene (5 bases). The CDR3 has 19 residues. CDR1 is SGHAT and CDR2 is FQNNGV in the germline V gene. With 5 bases removed from V and 7 bases from J, the gap between germline ends came to 29 bases.